A single sample gave rise to the 20 T cell receptor beta chains below, sequenced in a study of cytomegalovirus exposure and HLA in healthy donors. The study ran its PCR with 60 Vbeta and 13 Jbeta primers. Data came from immunoSEQ multiplex PCR; TCRdb stores just in-frame clones and leaves some out. Here the sample spans approximately 70,000 clones, about 70% being singletons. The specimen sequenced was PBMCs. The receptor set was obtained from a woman in her fifties or sixties in good health and CMV-seropositive.

This chain joins TRBV19 and TRBJ2-2; 10 bases fit TRBD1. Trimming cost V 3 bases and J 1 base; bases outside gene matches: 8. In germline, CDR1 is LNHDA, CDR2 SQIVND (reference sequence). This CDR3 region has 18 residues. The CDR3 protein is CASSIGTGANQNTGELFF. The CDR3 coding sequence is TGTGCCAGTAGTATCGGGACAGGGGCGAATCAGAACACCGGGGAGCTGTTTTTT. Full variable domain (remainder filled in from reference TRBV19 and TRBJ2-2): DGGITQSPKYLFRKEGQNVTLSCEQNLNHDAMYWYRQDPGQGLRLIYYSQIVNDFQKGDIAEGYSVSREKKESFPLTVTSAQKNPTAFYLCASSIGTGANQNTGELFFGEGSRLTVL.

V is TRBV18 and J is TRBJ2-5, with D possibly matching TRBD1 (6 bases). The CDR3 contains 13 residues. V lost 3 bases to trimming and J lost 5 bases, with 10 bases between them. Germline V gives CDR1 KGHSH, CDR2 LQKENI. In DNA, the CDR3 is TGTGCCAGCTCACCGGGGCAGGGGGAGACCCAGTACTTC. Its protein is CASSPGQGETQYF.

The chain links TRBV4-1 to TRBJ2-5; 9 bases are shared with TRBD1. The germline gives CDR1 MGHRA, CDR2 YSYEKL. CDR3 length: 15 amino acids. V lost 4 bases to trimming and J lost 2 bases; unmatched junction nucleotides: 5. CDR3 protein: CASSLGQGWQETQYF. Here the CDR3 DNA reads TGCGCCAGCAGCCTGGGACAGGGCTGGCAAGAGACCCAGTACTTC.

The chain combines TRBV7-2 with TRBJ2-7; D is uncertain. Trimming removed 5 bases from V and 0 bases from J, with 5 bases in between. The germline gives CDR1 SGHTA, CDR2 FQGNSA. CDR3 length: 12 amino acids. The CDR3 region has the DNA TGTGCCAGCAGCCCTCCCTCCTACGAGCAGTACTTC. Protein: CASSPPSYEQYF.

Only a few counts were recorded for this clone. The CDR3 bases are TGCGCCAGCATCCCCGGCGGGTCCACAGATACGCAGTATTTT. Encoded protein: CASIPGGSTDTQYF. The chain has TRBV5-1 and TRBJ2-3; D perhaps matches TRBD2 (5 bases). From germline, CDR1 is SGHRS and CDR2 YFSETQ. V was clipped by 6 bases and J by 2 bases, with 13 bases between them. The CDR3 is made up of 14 amino acids.

Only a few counts were recorded for this clone. The J gene is TRBJ2-7, the V gene TRBV5-1; 9 nucleotides line up with TRBD1. V trimming: 6 bases; J trimming: 6 bases; junction bases outside the gene matches: 7. Germline loops: CDR1 SGHRS, CDR2 YFSETQ. The CDR3 consists of 13 residues. The CDR3 sequence: CASTPGQGGEQYF. CDR3 DNA sequence: TGCGCCAGCACACCGGGACAGGGAGGCGAGCAGTACTTC.

The rearrangement joins TRBV6-6 to TRBJ1-5, with D hard to call. Germline-derived CDR1 and CDR2 are MNHNY and SVGAGI (reference sequence). Trimming took 8 bases from V and 0 from J, leaving 5 bases between them. There are 12 residues in the CDR3. Here the CDR3 DNA reads TGTGCCAGCGAGGATAGCAATCAGCCCCAGCATTTT. Translated: CASEDSNQPQHF.

This clone was picked up one time. The CDR3 DNA follows: TGTGCCAGCAGCTTGCAGTCGAACACCGGGGAGCTGTTTTTT. Translating gives CASSLQSNTGELFF. The rearrangement links TRBV11-3 to TRBJ2-2; the D is unclear. CDR1 is SGHNT and CDR2 is YENEEA in the germline V gene. The ends were cut back, 3 bases at V and 0 bases at J, with 5 bases in the middle. This CDR3 contains 14 residues.

The chain recombines TRBV2 with TRBJ2-7; 8 bases agree with TRBD2. The V gene's germline CDR1 is SNHLY and CDR2 FYNNEI. Losses at the gene ends were 7 bases for V and 0 bases for J; bases not matched to a gene: 2. The CDR3 consists of 13 residues. CDR3 loop: CASKAGGSYEQYF. In nucleotides, the CDR3 is TGTGCCAGCAAGGCGGGAGGCTCCTACGAGCAGTACTTC.

The V and J genes are TRBV5-3 and TRBJ2-2, with TRBD2 identical over 10 bases. TRBV5-3 is identified as an open reading frame with a role that is uncertain. CDR3 size: 17 residues. V dropped 3 bases and J dropped 3; count of bases not matched to a gene: 8. The CDR3, as DNA: TGTGCCAGAAGCTCTCTACTAGCGGGAAATGACACCGGGGAGCTGTTTTTT. Translating gives CARSSLLAGNDTGELFF.

The chain employs TRBV7-2 and TRBJ2-3, with 8 bases identical to TRBD1. This CDR3 comprises 18 residues. Germline V gene data show CDR1 as SGHTA and CDR2 as FQGNSA. V shed 0 bases, J shed 1 base, and the junction held 9 bases outside the gene matches. CDR3 loop: CASSLAPPGTGRTDTQYF. CDR3 DNA sequence: TGTGCCAGCAGCTTAGCTCCCCCCGGGACAGGACGCACAGATACGCAGTATTTT.

The rearrangement uses TRBV7-9 and TRBJ2-7; TRBD2 agrees at 10 bases. The V and J ends lost 3 bases and 3 bases, in that order; junction bases with no gene match: 5. The CDR3 is 15 amino acids. Germline V lookup: CDR1 SEHNR, CDR2 FQNEAQ (reference sequence). CDR3 residues: CASSFSGRNVYEQYF. In DNA form, the CDR3 reads TGTGCCAGCAGCTTTAGCGGGAGGAACGTCTACGAGCAGTACTTC.

This chain connects TRBV30 to TRBJ1-5; 8 bases are a match to TRBD1. Trimming cost V 2 bases and J 4 bases; bases outside gene matches: 7. The CDR3 has 15 residues. Germline V gene data show CDR1 as GTSNPN and CDR2 as SVGIG (reference sequence). CDR3: CAWSPLDRENQPQHF. In DNA form, the CDR3 reads TGTGCCTGGAGTCCCCTGGACAGGGAAAATCAGCCCCAGCATTTT.

The chain has TRBV7-2 and TRBJ2-1; tentative D call: TRBD2 (7 bases). Germline assignment: CDR1 SGHTA and CDR2 FQGNSA. CDR3 length equals 15 residues. Deletions cut 0 bases from V and 8 bases from J, with 14 bases between. CDR3 residues: CASSLARGAVDEQFF. In DNA form, the CDR3 reads TGTGCCAGCAGCTTAGCCCGGGGGGCCGTGGATGAGCAGTTCTTC.

The V gene is TRBV18, the J gene TRBJ2-7; a possible D gene is TRBD1 (5 bases). The CDR3 runs to 14 residues. Germline V gene data show CDR1 as KGHSH and CDR2 as LQKENI. V lost 0 bases and J 4 bases, leaving 10 bases between the germline ends. CDR3 coding DNA: TGTGCCAGCTCACCACCCAGCAGGGATTACGAGCAGTACTTC. The encoded protein is CASSPPSRDYEQYF.

This clone was seen only a few times. This sequence joins TRBV9 and TRBJ1-3, with TRBD1 matching 7 bases. Germline-derived CDR1 and CDR2 are SGDLS and YYNGEE. V shed 4 bases and J 1 base; nucleotides not matched to a gene: 11. The CDR3 is 17 residues long. CDR3 loop: CASSTTGSRVSGNTIYF. In DNA, the CDR3 is TGTGCCAGCAGCACGACAGGGTCTCGGGTATCTGGAAACACCATATATTTT.

The chain carries TRBV7-9 and TRBJ1-4; the D is unclear. The V and J ends lost 5 bases and 0 bases respectively, with 10 bases between them. The V gene's germline CDR1 is SEHNR and CDR2 FQNEAQ (reference sequence). The CDR3 is 15 amino acids. The CDR3 reads CASSPGSATNEKLFF. The CDR3 DNA follows: TGTGCCAGCAGCCCCGGGTCAGCAACTAATGAAAAACTGTTTTTT.

The V call is TRBV10-3, the J call TRBJ1-5; a possible D gene is TRBD1 (6 bases). There are 14 residues in the CDR3. Trimming stripped 3 bases from V and 2 bases from J, with 8 bases between. Germline CDR1 reads ENHRY; CDR2 reads SYGVKD. Here the CDR3 DNA reads TGTGCCATCAGTGAACCAGGGGGCAATCAGCCCCAGCATTTT. It translates to CAISEPGGNQPQHF.

The chain has TRBV5-1 and TRBJ2-2, with 13 positions matching TRBD2. The V gene's germline CDR1 is SGHRS and CDR2 YFSETQ. Germline trimming cut 4 bases from V and 6 bases from J; bases unmatched to any gene: 9. The CDR3 is 17 amino acids. This CDR3 is CASSKLTSGGQSGELFF. CDR3 in DNA: TGCGCCAGCAGCAAGTTGACTAGCGGGGGGCAATCCGGGGAGCTGTTTTTT.

The V gene is TRBV6-5, the J gene TRBJ2-2; possibly TRBD2 for D (5 bases). There are 15 residues in the CDR3. Trimming left V 8 bases short and J 0 bases short, with 13 bases between. CDR1 is MNHEY, CDR2 SVGAGI, per germline. In DNA form, the CDR3 reads TGTGCCAGCTGGAAGAGCGGAACGAACACCGGGGAGCTGTTTTTT. Its translation: CASWKSGTNTGELFF.